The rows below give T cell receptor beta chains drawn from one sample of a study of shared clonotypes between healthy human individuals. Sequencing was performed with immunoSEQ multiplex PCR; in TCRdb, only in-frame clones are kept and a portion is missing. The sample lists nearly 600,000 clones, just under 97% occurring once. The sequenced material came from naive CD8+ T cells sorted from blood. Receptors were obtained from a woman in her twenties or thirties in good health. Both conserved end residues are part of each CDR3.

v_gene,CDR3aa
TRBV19,CASSPGQDSSYEQYF
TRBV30,CAWSLDDNSPLHF
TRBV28,CASSFRQGAGETQYF
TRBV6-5,CASSYSGLAGDEQYF
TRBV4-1,CASSQVGGGGNQPQHF
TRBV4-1,CASSQRGRHTEAFF
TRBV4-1,CASSQDPAGEEYEQYF
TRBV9,CASSLGSSDWTDTQYF
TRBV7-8,CASSKQGSSYEQYF
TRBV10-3,CAISEALAGATYEQYF
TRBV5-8,CASSLQGGNTIYF
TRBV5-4,CASGGTQSHEQFF
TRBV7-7,CASSLGTAYEQYF
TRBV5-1,CASRAGVPYEQYF
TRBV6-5,CASSLLAGSTEAFF
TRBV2,CASSSSGFYYNEQFF
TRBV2,CASSPGGKYEQYF
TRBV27,CASSLSSLAGAHNEQFF
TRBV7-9,CASSSRTSRLGETQYF
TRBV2,CATGQGSNEQYF
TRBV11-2,CASSSLAGGFGEQFF
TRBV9,CASSPRTDTEAFF
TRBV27,CASSLVGSTDTQYF
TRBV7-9,CASSLSSNSDTQYF
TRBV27,CASSFHSSYEQYF
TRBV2,CASGLLAGAPRGEQFF
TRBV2,CASTTGTSGRGTGELFF
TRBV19,CASSMDATNNEQFF
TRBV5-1,CASSLSYNEQFF
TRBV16,CASSQSTVTNYGYTF
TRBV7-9,CASGALAGGSYEQYF
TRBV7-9,CASSFQPGLDYEQYF
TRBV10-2,CASSGRGSTYEQYF
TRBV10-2,CASSENPGPDYGYTF
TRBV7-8,CASSLEGIGSPLHF
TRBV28,CASRKADTRGEKLFF
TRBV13,CASSPPSDNEQFF
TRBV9,CASSLPLFVEEKTHDTHTDTQYF
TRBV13,CASSWGGPSTEAFF
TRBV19,CASSIWDSNTGELFF
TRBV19,CASGPNLLYGYTF
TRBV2,CARGTSEGYEQYF
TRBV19,CASRIREGYNEQFF
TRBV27,CASSSLGTGELFF
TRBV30,CAWSPGSRETQYF
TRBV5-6,CASSDDGGIKDTQYF
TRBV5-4,CASSTGLAGVGQFF
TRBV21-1,CASSRRGDTQYF
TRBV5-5,CASSLPWGNTEAFF
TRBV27,CASKGGYQETQYF
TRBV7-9,CASSFPSGISTGELFF
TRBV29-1,CSVRLAGVYEQYF
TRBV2,CASSDAGQDINEKLFF
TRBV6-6,CASSYLSQIEAFF
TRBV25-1,CASSPTGGRVYNEQFF